This T cell receptor beta chain was captured in a study of CD8+CD57+ T cells in acquired aplastic anemia (dated by TCRdb to the late 2010s). Study-level background: Extracted DNA from sorted CD4+ and CD8+ cells averaged approximately 3 ug, ranging from about 0.17 to 27.4 ug. CD8+CD57+ expansion was defined as a frequency above the mean frequency observed in healthy subjects.

Genomic DNA was used as template for profiling of TCR beta VDJ combinations and CDR3 sequences. An Illumina HiSeq 2000 was the platform used for TCR repertoire sequencing. As for how the authors treated the data: Repertoires were assessed using TRBV/TRBJ rearrangement plots, CDR3 size and DJ length profiles, and Simpson's diversity index. The most abundant DNA sequence in the deep sequencing data was defined as the immunodominant clone. CDR3 amino acid sequences were screened for sharing across subjects and compared with published repertoires and the VDJdb database. TCRdb's own reprocessing of the public reads used fastp at Q25 and MiXCR and kept productive beta chains. Rows with one shared CDR3 protein collapse into an entry with the most common genes and DNA. What appears here as the V and J calls and clone size reflects TCRdb's work, not the paper's. This sample is represented by around 430,000 distinct CDR3 sequences; about a third of them were singletons. The biggest ten clones account for around 0.82% of the sample.

The V and J ends are trimmed by 0 bases and 9 bases, leaving 3 bases between them. From its cysteine to its phenylalanine, the CDR3 spans 11 amino acids. This entry keeps only the CDR3 DNA: 33 bases, framed from base 1. Taken from the germline V gene, the CDR1 and CDR2 loops are KGHDR and SFDVKD. General study outcomes and caveats: CD8+ Simpson's diversity did not differ significantly between patients and healthy controls (P=0.060). Around 27 CD8+ CDR3 sequences were found in both patients and controls but appeared to be highly expressed in patients and within the immunodominant clones of the patients.

This clonotype was picked up many times. This clone's antigen is unknown. Nothing much larger sits one base from this clone, and base qualities are not available. The patients picked for sequencing were ones in whom flow cytometry had shown an expansion of CD8+CD57+ cells. Severe acquired aplastic anemia was diagnosed in all patients according to International Study of Aplastic Anemia and Agranulocytosis and Camitta criteria. No patient had received any therapy when blood was sampled. TCR repertoires of sorted CD4+ and CD8+ blood T cells from severe aplastic anemia patients and healthy subjects were deep-sequenced in the study. Patients were enrolled under clinicaltrials.gov protocols 00001620, 01623167, 00001397, 00071045, 00081523 and 00961064 in the USA. Ficoll-Paque density gradient centrifugation was used to isolate peripheral blood mononuclear cells. CD4+ and CD8+ T cells were sorted by FACS or magnetic beads before DNA extraction.

The sequence was collected from a human donor with aplastic anemia. Source material: sorted CD4+, CD8+, or CD8+CD57+ T cells (not recorded which) from PBMCs. The V gene is TRBV24-1 and the J gene is TRBJ2-3, with the D gene uncertain. Read as DNA, the sequence is TGTGCCACCAGTGATTTGAGAACGCAGTATTTT. This encodes CATSDLRTQYF.